A selection of T cell receptor beta chains follows, all from one sample in a study of shared clonotypes between healthy human individuals. This table comes from immunoSEQ multiplex PCR, and its TCRdb copy is limited to in-frame clones, with some not included. The sample gives roughly 2.1 million clones, more than 85% of which show up once; roughly 1.8% is in the top ten. Material for sequencing was naive CD8+ T cells from PBMCs. These receptors were collected from a man aged 18 to 35 in good health. Some clones in this sample may be carry-over from other donors' samples. Both conserved end residues are part of each CDR3. The D gene is left open where the match is weak. Where a row states a size, it is once, few, many or the class of an expanded clone; other rows omit it.

size,V,D,J,DNA,CDR3
.,TRBV7-9,.,TRBJ2-3,TGTGCCAGCAGCTTACTCGGGAGCACAGATACGCAGTATTTT,CASSLLGSTDTQYF
once,TRBV27,.,TRBJ2-5,TGTGCCAGCAGTTTGGGTACAGGCCTGCTAGGGACCCAGTACTTC,CASSLGTGLLGTQYF
.,TRBV11-2,.,TRBJ2-3,TGTGCCAGCAGGGGGAGGCAGGCCTCTAGCACAGATACGCAGTATTTT,CASRGRQASSTDTQYF
.,TRBV9,TRBD2,TRBJ2-5,TGTGCCAGCAGCGTAGGAACTAGCGGGAGCTGGGAGACCCAGTACTTC,CASSVGTSGSWETQYF
.,TRBV19,TRBD1,TRBJ1-2,TGTGCCAGTACCCCCGGGACAGGCTATGGCTACACCTTC,CASTPGTGYGYTF
.,TRBV7-9,.,TRBJ1-4,TGTGCCAGCAGCCCGGGACGGCCTAATGAAAAACTGTTTTTT,CASSPGRPNEKLFF
.,TRBV5-4,TRBD2,TRBJ2-3,TGTGCCAGCAGCTTGGCAGCGGGAGGGAACACAGATACGCAGTATTTT,CASSLAAGGNTDTQYF
.,TRBV29-1,.,TRBJ2-7,TGCAGCGTTGAAGAGGGTCAGTATGGCTACGAGCAGTACTTC,CSVEEGQYGYEQYF
.,TRBV28,.,TRBJ1-2,TGTGCCAGCAGACAGGGTCCTCCTAACTATGGCTACACCTTC,CASRQGPPNYGYTF
.,TRBV19,.,TRBJ1-1,TGTGCCAGTAGCGTAGAGTCCTCGAATAAAGCTTTCTTT,CASSVESSNKAFF
.,TRBV28,TRBD2,TRBJ2-3,TGTGCCAGCAGCCCTGATAGCGGGAGGGTTAAAGATACGCAGTATTTT,CASSPDSGRVKDTQYF
.,TRBV7-8,.,TRBJ2-2,TGTGCCAGCAGCCCGACGGTGGTCGGGGAGCTGTTTTTT,CASSPTVVGELFF
.,TRBV19,.,TRBJ1-5,TGTGCCAGTACGGACCCATTTATCGGCCAGCCCCAGCATTTT,CASTDPFIGQPQHF
once,TRBV28,TRBD2,TRBJ2-2,TGTGCCAGCAGCTTTGCTAGCGGGAGTTTGGGGATGGACGGTTTCACCGGGGAGCTGTTTTTT,CASSFASGSLGMDGFTGELFF
.,TRBV7-9,TRBD1,TRBJ2-7,TGTGCCAGCAGCCGAAGCCCTGGGACAGTCACCAACCCCTACGAGCAGTACTTC,CASSRSPGTVTNPYEQYF
.,TRBV9,.,TRBJ1-1,TGTGCCAGCAGCCCTCGGGACATTATGAACACTGAAGCTTTCTTT,CASSPRDIMNTEAFF
once,TRBV28,.,TRBJ2-3,TGTGCCAGCATCATGGAAACCGGGAGTTATGGTACGCAGTATTTT,CASIMETGSYGTQYF
.,TRBV5-8,TRBD1,TRBJ2-5,TGTGCCAGCAGCTTGGCTCCCCCAGGACAGGGGGCCGGGGAGACCCAGTACTTC,CASSLAPPGQGAGETQYF
.,TRBV4-1,.,TRBJ1-2,TGCGCCAGCAGCCGAGCGACAGCTTACTATGGCTACACCTTC,CASSRATAYYGYTF
.,TRBV4-1,TRBD2,TRBJ2-7,TGCGCCAGCAGCCAAGATAGTCGAGCCGGGGGGGCTCTCTACGAGCAGTACTTC,CASSQDSRAGGALYEQYF
once,TRBV27,.,TRBJ2-7,TGTGCCAGCAACCCCGGTTGGGGGAGGGGGGATAAGAACGAGCAGTACTTC,CASNPGWGRGDKNEQYF
.,TRBV27,TRBD1,TRBJ2-7,TGTGCCAGCAGTTTTGGGACAGGGGTTTCCTACGAGCAGTACTTC,CASSFGTGVSYEQYF
.,TRBV19,.,TRBJ2-7,TGTGCCAGTAGCGACCGGGGTTCTTACGAGCAGTACTTC,CASSDRGSYEQYF
.,TRBV13,.,TRBJ2-1,TGTGCCAGCAGCCCAGACAGGTCATCTGAGCAGTTCTTC,CASSPDRSSEQFF
.,TRBV7-8,.,TRBJ2-7,TGTGCCAGCAGCTTAGCGCTGGGCCACGAGCAGTACTTC,CASSLALGHEQYF
.,TRBV7-9,.,TRBJ2-1,TGTGCCAGCAGATCCGGATTCCGCTCCTACAATGAGCAGTTCTTC,CASRSGFRSYNEQFF
once,TRBV7-9,.,TRBJ2-7,TGTGCCAGCAGCCCAGGGCAGGGTCCCAACTACGAGCAGTACTTC,CASSPGQGPNYEQYF
.,TRBV5-6,.,TRBJ2-1,.,CASSILGQGYNEQFF
.,TRBV2,.,TRBJ2-7,TGTGCCAGCCTGCGGGGGGACAGAGCCTACGAGCAGTACTTC,CASLRGDRAYEQYF
.,TRBV6-6,.,TRBJ1-2,TGTGCCAGCGAACCGGTCGAGAACTATGGCTACACCTTC,CASEPVENYGYTF
.,TRBV29-1,TRBD2,TRBJ2-3,TGCAGCGTTGAAACGACTAGCGGGGGGCACACAGATACGCAGTATTTT,CSVETTSGGHTDTQYF
.,TRBV27,.,TRBJ2-7,TGTGCCAGCTCGAGCTCCTACGAGCAGTACTTC,CASSSSYEQYF
.,TRBV11-2,TRBD2,TRBJ2-7,TGTGCCAGCAGCTCCCGAGCCGGGACTAGCGGCTACTACGAGCAGTACTTC,CASSSRAGTSGYYEQYF
.,TRBV7-3,TRBD1,TRBJ2-3,TGTGCCAGCAGCTCTACAGGGGCCGGAGATACGCAGTATTTT,CASSSTGAGDTQYF
.,TRBV16,.,TRBJ2-7,TGTGCCAGCAGCCAATCGGGGAGCTACGAGCAGTACTTC,CASSQSGSYEQYF
.,TRBV6-1,TRBD2,TRBJ2-7,TGTGCCAGCAGTGACGCCGGGACTAGCGGGATCTACGAGCAGTACTTC,CASSDAGTSGIYEQYF
.,TRBV7-3,TRBD2,TRBJ2-7,TGTGCCAGCAGCTTAACCGGACTAGCGGGAGACGAGCAGTACTTC,CASSLTGLAGDEQYF
.,TRBV5-4,.,TRBJ2-7,TGTGCCAGCAGCTTTTTTGGCAGGGACTACGAGCAGTACTTC,CASSFFGRDYEQYF
.,TRBV19,TRBD2,TRBJ2-7,TGTGCCAGTAGTTGGCGACTAGCGGGAGTTGGCGAGCAGTACTTC,CASSWRLAGVGEQYF
.,TRBV4-1,.,TRBJ2-2,TGCGCCAGCAGCCAAGAGGGATGGCCCACCGGGGAGCTGTTTTTT,CASSQEGWPTGELFF
once,TRBV28,TRBD1,TRBJ2-7,TGTGCCAGCAGTGGGGGACAGGGGACCTACGAGCAGTACTTC,CASSGGQGTYEQYF
.,TRBV11-2,.,TRBJ2-6,TGTGCCAGCAGCTTAGCCCCCTCCGGGGCCAACGTCCTGACTTTC,CASSLAPSGANVLTF
.,TRBV30,.,TRBJ1-1,TGTGCCTGGAGGGGAGGGACGAGCATGAACACTGAAGCTTTCTTT,CAWRGGTSMNTEAFF
.,TRBV28,.,TRBJ1-2,TGTGCCAGCAGTGCGAACCCAAAGACGGCAGGCTATGGCTACACCTTC,CASSANPKTAGYGYTF
.,TRBV14,TRBD2,TRBJ2-3,TGTGCCAGCAGCCAAGATTGGGGGCTAGCGGGAGATACGCAGTATTTT,CASSQDWGLAGDTQYF
once,TRBV5-4,TRBD1,TRBJ2-7,TGTGCCAGCAGCTTGGAGTTCAGGGGGCTTCCGACCCACGAGCAGTACTTC,CASSLEFRGLPTHEQYF